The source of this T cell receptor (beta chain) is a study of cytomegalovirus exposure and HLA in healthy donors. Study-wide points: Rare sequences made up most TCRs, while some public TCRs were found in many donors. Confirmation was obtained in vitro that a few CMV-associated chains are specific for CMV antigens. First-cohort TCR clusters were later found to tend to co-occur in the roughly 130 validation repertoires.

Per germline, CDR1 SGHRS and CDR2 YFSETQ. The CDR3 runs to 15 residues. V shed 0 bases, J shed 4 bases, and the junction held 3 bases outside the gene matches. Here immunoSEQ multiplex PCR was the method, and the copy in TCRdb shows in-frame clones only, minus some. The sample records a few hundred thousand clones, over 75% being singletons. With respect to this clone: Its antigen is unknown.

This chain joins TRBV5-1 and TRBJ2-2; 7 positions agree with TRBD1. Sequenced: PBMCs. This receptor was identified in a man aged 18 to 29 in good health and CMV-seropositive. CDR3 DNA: TGCGCCAGCAGCTTGGGACAGGGCGGCACCGGGGAGCTGTTTTTT. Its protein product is CASSLGQGGTGELFF.